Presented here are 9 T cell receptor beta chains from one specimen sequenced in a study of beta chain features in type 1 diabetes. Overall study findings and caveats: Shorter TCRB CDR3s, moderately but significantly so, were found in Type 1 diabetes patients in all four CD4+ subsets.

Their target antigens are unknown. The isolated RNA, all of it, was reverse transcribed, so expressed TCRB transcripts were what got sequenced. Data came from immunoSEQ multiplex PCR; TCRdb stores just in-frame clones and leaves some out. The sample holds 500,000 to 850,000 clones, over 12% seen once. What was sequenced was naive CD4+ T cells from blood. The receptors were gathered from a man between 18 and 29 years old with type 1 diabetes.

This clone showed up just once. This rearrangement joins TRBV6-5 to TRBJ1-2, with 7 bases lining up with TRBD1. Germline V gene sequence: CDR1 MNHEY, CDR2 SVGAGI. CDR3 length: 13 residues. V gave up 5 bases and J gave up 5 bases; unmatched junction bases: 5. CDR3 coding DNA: TGTGCCAGCAGTCGGGGACAGTTATATGGCTACACCTTC. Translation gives CASSRGQLYGYTF.

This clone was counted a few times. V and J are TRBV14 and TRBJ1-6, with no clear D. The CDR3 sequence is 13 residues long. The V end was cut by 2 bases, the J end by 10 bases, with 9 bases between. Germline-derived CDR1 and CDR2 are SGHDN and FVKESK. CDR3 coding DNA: TGTGCCAGCAGCCAATTGCTGGAATCACCCCTCCACTTT. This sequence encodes CASSQLLESPLHF.

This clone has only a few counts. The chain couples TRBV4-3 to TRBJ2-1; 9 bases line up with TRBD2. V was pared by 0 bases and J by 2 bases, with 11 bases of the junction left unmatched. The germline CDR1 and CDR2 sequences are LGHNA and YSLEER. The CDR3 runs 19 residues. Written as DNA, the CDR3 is TGCGCCAGCAGCCAAGATCGGCTTCGGTCTAGCGGGGCCTACAATGAGCAGTTCTTC. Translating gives CASSQDRLRSSGAYNEQFF.

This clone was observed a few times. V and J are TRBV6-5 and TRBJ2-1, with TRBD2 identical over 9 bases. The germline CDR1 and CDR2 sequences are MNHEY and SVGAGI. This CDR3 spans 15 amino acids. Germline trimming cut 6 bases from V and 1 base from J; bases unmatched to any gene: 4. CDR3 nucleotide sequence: TGTGCCAGCAGCGGCGGGAGGGTGTCCTACAATGAGCAGTTCTTC. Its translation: CASSGGRVSYNEQFF.

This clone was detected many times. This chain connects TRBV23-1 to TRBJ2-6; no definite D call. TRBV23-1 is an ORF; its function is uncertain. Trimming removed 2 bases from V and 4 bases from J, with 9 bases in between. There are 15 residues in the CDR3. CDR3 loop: CASSQEQAGANVLTF. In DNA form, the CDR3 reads TGCGCCAGCAGTCAAGAGCAGGCCGGGGCCAACGTCCTGACTTTC.

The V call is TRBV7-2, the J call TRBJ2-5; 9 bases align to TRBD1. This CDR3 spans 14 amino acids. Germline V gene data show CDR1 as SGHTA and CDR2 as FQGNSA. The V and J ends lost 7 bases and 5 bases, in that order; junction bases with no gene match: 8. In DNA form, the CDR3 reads TGTGCCAGCAACGTACAGGGGGCTGAGGAGACCCAGTACTTC. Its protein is CASNVQGAEETQYF.

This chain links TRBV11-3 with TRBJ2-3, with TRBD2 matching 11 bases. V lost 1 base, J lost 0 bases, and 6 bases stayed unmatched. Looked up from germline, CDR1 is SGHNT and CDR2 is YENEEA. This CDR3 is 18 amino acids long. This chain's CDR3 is CASSLGTSGLPSTDTQYF. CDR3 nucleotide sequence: TGTGCCAGCAGCTTAGGGACTAGCGGGCTACCTAGCACAGATACGCAGTATTTT.

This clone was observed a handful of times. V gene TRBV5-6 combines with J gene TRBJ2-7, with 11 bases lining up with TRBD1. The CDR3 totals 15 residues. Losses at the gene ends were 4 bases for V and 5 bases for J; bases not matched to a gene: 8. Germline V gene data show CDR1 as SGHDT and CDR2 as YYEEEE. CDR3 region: CASSTPGQGVNEQYF. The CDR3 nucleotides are TGTGCCAGCAGCACCCCGGGACAGGGGGTCAACGAGCAGTACTTC.

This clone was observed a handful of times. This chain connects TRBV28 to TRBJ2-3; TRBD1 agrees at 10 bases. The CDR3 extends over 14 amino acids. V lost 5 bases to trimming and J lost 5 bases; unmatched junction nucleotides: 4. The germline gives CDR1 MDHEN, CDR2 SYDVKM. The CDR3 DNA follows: TGTGCCAGCAGTGGGACAGGGGCTGGAGATACGCAGTATTTT. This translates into CASSGTGAGDTQYF.